The next 31 T cell receptor beta chains were all read from a single sample in a study of T cells in Graves' hyperthyroidism and ophthalmopathy. Researchers took RNA transcripts and amplified the TCR beta CDR3 regions from them. HTBI primers were the set used in a first-round RT-PCR of the TCR CDR3. TCRdb reprocessed the multiplex PCR reads with MiXCR, giving one entry per CDR3 protein. The sample lists 600,000 or so distinct CDR3 sequences, around 14% occurring once. Sequencing was performed on blood. These receptors were obtained from a woman aged 18-35 years with Graves' ophthalmopathy.

This clonotype was found many times. The chain employs TRBV28 and TRBJ1-3; D perhaps matches TRBD1 (5 bases). CDR1 is MDHEN and CDR2 is SYDVKM in the germline V gene. There are 16 residues in the CDR3. Trimming removed 6 bases from V and 2 bases from J, with 17 bases in between. The CDR3 is CASSFNSYRPGNTIYF. In nucleotides, the CDR3 is TGTGCCAGCAGCTTCAACAGTTACAGGCCTGGAAACACCATATATTTT.

This clonotype was counted ten times or more. This chain links TRBV6-5 with TRBJ1-1; a weak D match, TRBD1 (5 bases). Trimming stripped 2 bases from V and 0 bases from J, with 13 bases between. This CDR3 has 16 amino acids. CDR1 is MNHEY and CDR2 is SVGAGI in the germline V gene. The CDR3 region has the DNA TGTGCCAGCAGTTACGGCAGTTGGGGGATGAACACTGAAGCTTTCTTT. Its translation: CASSYGSWGMNTEAFF.

This clonotype was detected ten times or more. The chain uses TRBV27 and TRBJ2-5; tentatively, D is TRBD2 (5 bases). Germline loops: CDR1 MNHEY, CDR2 SMNVEV (reference sequence). The CDR3 sequence is 13 residues long. V shed 4 bases and J shed 9 bases, with 15 bases lying between them. The CDR3 region is CASSSGGPGAQYF. The DNA for the CDR3 is TGTGCCAGCAGTTCCGGAGGACCCGGGGCCCAGTACTTC.

This clonotype was found many times. The V and J genes are TRBV20-1 and TRBJ2-1, with a weak D call TRBD2 (6 bases). CDR1 and CDR2 (germline): DFQATT, SNEGSKA (reference sequence). Between the trimmed V and J ends, which lost 6 bases and 5 bases, there was a span of 20 bases. This CDR3 has 15 residues. CDR3 loop: CSAPVSGRWDNEQFF. The CDR3 region has the DNA TGCAGTGCCCCGGTATCTGGGAGGTGGGACAATGAGCAGTTCTTC.

This clonotype was detected many times. The chain joins TRBV7-9 to TRBJ2-7, with a possible D match to TRBD1 (5 bases). The germline V and J ends were trimmed by 5 bases and 3 bases, with 17 bases remaining between them. Per the germline V gene, CDR1 is SEHNR and CDR2 is FQNEAQ (reference sequence). The CDR3 extends over 15 amino acids. The CDR3 sequence is CASSPHRRVLYEQYF. Here the CDR3 DNA reads TGTGCCAGCAGCCCGCACCGCAGGGTTCTCTACGAGCAGTACTTC.

In its sample, this clonotype was seen a few times. The chain recombines TRBV6-1 with TRBJ1-2, with D uncertain. Germline values: CDR1 MNHNS, CDR2 SASEGT. CDR3 size: 13 residues. V gave up 5 bases and J gave up 5 bases, with 12 bases separating them. CDR3: CASSSVVQYGYTF. Written as DNA, the CDR3 is TGTGCCAGCAGTTCGGTAGTCCAGTATGGCTACACCTTC.

The CDR3 nucleotides read TGCGCCAGCAGCCACGGGACTCGGGAGGAGCAGTACTTC. Translation: CASSHGTREEQYF. V and J are TRBV4-3 and TRBJ2-7; D is possibly TRBD2 (6 bases). The CDR3 has 13 amino acids. Trimming removed 3 bases from V and 7 bases from J, with 13 bases in between. CDR1 and CDR2 (germline): LGHNA, YSLEER.

The chain couples TRBV6-5 to TRBJ2-7; D is undetermined. The CDR3 extends over 14 amino acids. Per the germline V gene, CDR1 is MNHEY and CDR2 is SVGAGI. Trimming stripped 0 bases from V and 1 base from J, with 7 bases between. For the CDR3, the DNA is TGTGCCAGCAGTTACTCCAGATTTTCCTACGAGCAGTACTTC. Translating gives CASSYSRFSYEQYF.

The chain combines TRBV30 with TRBJ2-6; possible D gene TRBD1, 5 bases. V lost 3 bases to trimming and J lost 1 base, with 13 bases between them. The CDR3 runs to 16 residues. Germline V CDR1 and CDR2: GTSNPN, SVGIG (reference sequence). Here the CDR3 reads CAWRGRARSGANVLTF. For the CDR3, the DNA is TGTGCCTGGAGGGGCAGGGCCAGGTCTGGGGCCAACGTCCTGACTTTC.

This clonotype showed up many times. The genes are TRBV11-3 and TRBJ2-7; D is ambiguous. The CDR3 has 14 amino acids. Trimming took off 5 bases at V and 5 bases at J, with 16 bases between the two ends. The germline V gene encodes CDR1 SGHNT and CDR2 YENEEA. CDR3 sequence: CASSQTRFLNEQYF. The CDR3 DNA follows: TGTGCCAGCAGCCAGACAAGGTTCCTGAACGAGCAGTACTTC.

This clonotype was recorded many times. The V and J genes are TRBV7-9 and TRBJ2-3; possible D gene TRBD2, 5 bases. This CDR3 region has 18 residues. From germline, CDR1 is SEHNR and CDR2 FQNEAQ (reference sequence). The V gene lost 1 base and the J gene lost 0 bases, with 17 bases spanning the gap. CDR3 nucleotides: TGTGCCAGCAGCTTAGGTTTTGGACTGGTAGCCAGCACAGATACGCAGTATTTT. Protein sequence: CASSLGFGLVASTDTQYF.

This rearrangement joins TRBV7-8 to TRBJ2-5, with 10 positions matching TRBD1. V gave up 4 bases and J gave up 7 bases; unmatched junction bases: 6. CDR1 is SGHVS, CDR2 FQNEAQ, per germline. The CDR3 is made up of 14 amino acids. The CDR3 sequence is CASSWDRGRRTQYF. The CDR3 DNA reads as TGTGCCAGCAGCTGGGACAGGGGTCGACGGACCCAGTACTTC. The full variable domain, its missing parts supplied by reference TRBV7-8 and TRBJ2-5, is GAGVSQSPRYKVAKRGQDVALRCDPISGHVSLFWYQQALGQGPEFLTYFQNEAQLDKSGLPSDRFFAERPEGSVSTLKIQRTQQEDSAVYLCASSWDRGRRTQYFGPGTRLLVL.

The sample holds many counts of this clonotype. The CDR3 DNA sequence: TGTGCCTGGCGGGAGGGTTTGAGCAATCAGCCCCAGCATTTT. Translated: CAWREGLSNQPQHF. The genes are TRBV30 and TRBJ1-5, with D uncertain. The length of the CDR3 is 14 residues. V gave up 5 bases and J gave up 1 base, with 12 bases separating them. CDR1 and CDR2 from the germline V gene are GTSNPN and SVGIG (reference sequence).

This clonotype was seen many times. This sequence joins TRBV3-1 and TRBJ2-1; D is undetermined. This CDR3 contains 14 residues. Germline V CDR1 and CDR2: LGHDT, YNNKEL (reference sequence). The ends were cut back, 4 bases at V and 8 bases at J, with 15 bases in the middle. The CDR3 DNA follows: TGTGCCAGCAGCCGAGCCTCCCCCGGCGATGAGCAGTTCTTC. Encoded protein: CASSRASPGDEQFF.

This clonotype was recorded at least ten times. The rearrangement uses TRBV7-3 and TRBJ2-3; D is perhaps TRBD2 (5 bases). CDR1 and CDR2 (germline): SGHTA, FQGTGA. The CDR3 totals 14 residues. V was clipped by 5 bases and J by 2 bases, with 11 bases between them. This chain's CDR3 is CASSRGEDTDTQYF. In DNA, the CDR3 is TGTGCCAGCAGCCGGGGAGAGGACACAGATACGCAGTATTTT.

This clonotype was observed a few times. The V call is TRBV12-3 or TRBV12-4, the J call TRBJ1-1; 8 nucleotides agree with TRBD1. CDR3 size: 14 residues. The ends lost 5 bases at V and 5 bases at J; junction bases unmatched: 7. CDR3 sequence reads: CASSPTGAWTEAFF. CDR3 sequence (DNA): TGTGCCAGCAGTCCGACAGGGGCATGGACTGAAGCTTTCTTT.

The chain employs TRBV29-1 and TRBJ2-1, with D maybe TRBD2 (5 bases). Deletions cut 7 bases from V and 5 bases from J, with 9 bases between. This CDR3 comprises 11 residues. In germline, CDR1 is SQVTM, CDR2 ANQGSEA. The CDR3 spells CSDSRDNEQFF. CDR3 nucleotides: TGCAGCGATTCGCGGGACAATGAGCAGTTCTTC.

This clonotype was counted at least ten times. This rearrangement joins TRBV30 to TRBJ1-5; no reliable D call. Germline V gene data show CDR1 as GTSNPN and CDR2 as SVGIG (reference sequence). The length of the CDR3 is 13 residues. Trimming removed 4 bases at V and 4 bases at J, with 11 bases between. Here the CDR3 reads CAWNVEENQPQHF. The DNA for the CDR3 is TGTGCCTGGAACGTGGAAGAGAATCAGCCCCAGCATTTT.

This clonotype was seen ten or more times. The chain has TRBV7-2 and TRBJ2-7, with D maybe TRBD2 (6 bases). Trimming left V 1 base short and J 5 bases short, with 15 bases between. This CDR3 spans 15 amino acids. The germline V gene encodes CDR1 SGHTA and CDR2 FQGNSA. The CDR3 DNA is TGTGCCAGCAGCTTAGGGGCGGGATCCTGGGACGAGCAGTACTTC. Translated, it gives CASSLGAGSWDEQYF.

The table lists this clonotype with many counts. The rearrangement uses TRBV2 and TRBJ1-1, with 8 bases identical to TRBD1. The CDR3 has 14 amino acids. With V trimmed by 7 bases and J by 6 bases, 10 bases remained unmatched. The germline V gene encodes CDR1 SNHLY and CDR2 FYNNEI. The CDR3 DNA reads as TGTGCCAGCAAGGTGGCAGGGGGCTATTCTGAAGCTTTCTTT. This encodes CASKVAGGYSEAFF.

This clonotype was seen only a few times. The chain recombines TRBV4-2 with TRBJ2-1; 10 nucleotides align to TRBD2. CDR3 length equals 17 residues. CDR1 and CDR2 from the germline V gene are LGHNA and YNFKEQ. J was trimmed by 1 base and V by 3 bases; bases with no gene match: 6. In DNA form, the CDR3 reads TGTGCCAGCAGCCATCACCTAGCGGGAGCGTCCTACAATGAGCAGTTCTTC. Translating it yields CASSHHLAGASYNEQFF.

The V and J genes are TRBV7-3 and TRBJ1-1; D unclear. The germline V gene encodes CDR1 SGHTA and CDR2 FQGTGA. Trimming pared 2 bases from V and 1 base from J, leaving 8 bases between. This CDR3 has 14 residues. The CDR3: CASSLFGENTEAFF. DNA of the CDR3: TGTGCCAGCAGCTTATTCGGAGAGAACACTGAAGCTTTCTTT.

Ten or more counts support this clonotype. This chain uses TRBV27 with TRBJ1-5, with TRBD1 as a possible D gene (6 bases). Between the trimmed V and J ends, which lost 8 bases and 3 bases, there was a span of 14 bases. The CDR3 runs 14 residues. Germline CDR1 and CDR2: MNHEY and SMNVEV (reference sequence). The CDR3, as DNA: TGTGCCAGCGGAAAACAGGGTACCAATCAGCCCCAGCATTTT. It specifies CASGKQGTNQPQHF.

This clonotype was observed a handful of times. The chain recombines TRBV9 with TRBJ1-5; tentatively, D is TRBD1 (5 bases). Germline values: CDR1 SGDLS, CDR2 YYNGEE. V was cut by 6 bases and J by 5 bases, with 18 bases left in between. The CDR3 totals 15 residues. The CDR3 reads CASNRAGGPDQPQHF. The CDR3 bases are TGTGCCAGCAACCGGGCGGGGGGACCGGATCAGCCCCAGCATTTT.

This clonotype has a count of ten or more. The chain recombines TRBV10-3 with TRBJ2-1, with TRBD2 as a possible D gene (5 bases). Between the trimmed V and J ends, which lost 3 bases and 3 bases, there was a span of 12 bases. CDR3 length: 15 amino acids. Germline loops: CDR1 ENHRY, CDR2 SYGVKD. The CDR3 sequence is CAISDKGEGYNEQFF. The CDR3 nucleotides read TGTGCCATCAGTGACAAGGGAGAGGGCTACAATGAGCAGTTCTTC.

The chain links TRBV6-5 to TRBJ1-1; TRBD1 matches at 7 bases. The CDR3 sequence is 15 residues long. Germline V gene sequence: CDR1 MNHEY, CDR2 SVGAGI. The junction had 5 bases not matched to a gene; V was cut back by 4 bases and J by 0 bases. CDR3 coding DNA: TGTGCCAGCAGTTGGGGGACAGCCATGAACACTGAAGCTTTCTTT. It codes for CASSWGTAMNTEAFF.

This clonotype was detected ten times or more. The rearrangement joins TRBV6-2 or TRBV6-3 to TRBJ1-1; perhaps TRBD1 as D (5 bases). The CDR3 covers 13 residues. Trimming left V 9 bases short and J 5 bases short, with 16 bases between. Germline V gives CDR1 MNHEY, CDR2 SVGEGT. The CDR3 nucleotides are TGTGCCAGTCGATGGCCAGGGATAACTGAAGCTTTCTTT. It is translated as CASRWPGITEAFF.

This clonotype was counted at least ten times. This rearrangement joins TRBV6-1 to TRBJ2-5; TRBD2 matches at 14 bases. Germline lookup yields CDR1 MNHNS and CDR2 SASEGT. The V segment lost 6 bases and the J segment 5 bases; nucleotides outside the gene matches: 8. The CDR3 has 16 amino acids. CDR3 in amino acids: CASRLGLAGGRETQYF. CDR3 nucleotides: TGTGCCAGCAGACTAGGACTAGCGGGAGGTCGGGAGACCCAGTACTTC.

The V and J genes are TRBV7-9 and TRBJ2-2, with 12 nucleotides matching TRBD2. Trimming took 5 bases from V and 5 from J; bases not matched to a gene: 3. The germline V gene encodes CDR1 SEHNR and CDR2 FQNEAQ (reference sequence). The CDR3 covers 15 residues. The CDR3 DNA sequence: TGTGCCAGCAGCCCTAGCGGGAGGGAAACCGGGGAGCTGTTTTTT. As protein: CASSPSGRETGELFF.

About this clonotype itself: A much larger clone differs from this one at a single base, so this may be a read error. The V call is TRBV6-1, the J call TRBJ2-1; possibly TRBD1 or TRBD2 for D (5 bases each). Germline loops: CDR1 MNHNS, CDR2 SASEGT. CDR3 length: 13 residues. CDR3 amino acids: CASRDQVGTQQSF. Written as DNA, the CDR3 is TGTGCCAGCAGAGATCAAGTGGGGACCCAGCAGTCCTTC.

This clonotype has only one observation. The chain's CDR3 is CASSSGGGGEEQFF. For the CDR3, the DNA is TGTGCCAGCAGTTCAGGGGGCGGGGGGGAAGAGCAGTTCTTC. V is TRBV28 and J is TRBJ2-1; D may be TRBD2 (9 bases). Deletions cut 4 bases from V and 10 bases from J, with 17 bases between. This CDR3 has 14 amino acids. The germline CDR1 and CDR2 sequences are MDHEN and SYDVKM.